A selection of T cell receptor beta chains follows, all from one sample in a study of metastatic and nonmetastatic thyroid tumors. Through MiXCR, TCRdb re-clonotyped the PCR reads. Among 37,000 or so clones listed, approximately 17% were seen once. The sequencing input was blood. These receptor sequences come from a male donor with papillary thyroid cancer or a benign thyroid nodule (not recorded which). Some clones in this sample may be carry-over from other donors' samples. Each CDR3 is given with its conserved first and last residue. Fields, in order: D gene, V gene, clone size, J gene, CDR3 DNA, CDR3 protein. A D gene is named only where the DNA matches it firmly. Only some rows state a clone size, as once, few, many or a class for expanded clones.

NA	TRBV2	many	TRBJ1-6	TGTGCCAGCAGTGAGTGGTCACCTTTTAATTCACCCCTCCACTTT	CASSEWSPFNSPLHF
NA	TRBV19	many	TRBJ2-3	TGTGCCAGTAGTAGCCCGACGGGTTCTAGCACAGATACGCAGTATTTT	CASSSPTGSSTDTQYF
TRBD1	TRBV11-2	NA	TRBJ2-7	TGTGCCAGCATCTTAGAAGGACAGGGTTGGAGCTCCTACGATCAGTACTTC	CASILEGQGWSSYDQYF
NA	TRBV4-2	many	TRBJ1-4	TGTGCCAGCAGCCAAGAGGCTGGGGCGAGAAAACTGTTTTTT	CASSQEAGARKLFF
TRBD1	TRBV11-1	many	TRBJ2-7	TGTGCCAGCAGCTTAGCGGGGGACAGGGAGCCCTACGAGCAGTACTTC	CASSLAGDREPYEQYF
NA	TRBV12-3/TRBV12-4	medium-sized	TRBJ2-7	TGTGCCAGCAGCAAAAGTAGGGGGGGAAACGACTACGAGCAGTACTTC	CASSKSRGGNDYEQYF
NA	TRBV30	many	TRBJ2-7	TGTGCCTGGAGTGTATTGCTCGAGCAGTACTTC	CAWSVLLEQYF
NA	TRBV5-4	few	TRBJ2-1	TGTGCCAGCAGCTTGGTAACGGCCCCACAAGGAGAGCAGTTCTTC	CASSLVTAPQGEQFF
TRBD1	TRBV7-9	NA	TRBJ2-7	TGTGCCAGCAGCTCGGACAGGGGTTACTACGAGCAGTACTTC	CASSSDRGYYEQYF
NA	TRBV7-9	many	TRBJ1-3	TGTGCCAGCAGCGATACTACAAGTTCTGGAAACACCATATATTTT	CASSDTTSSGNTIYF
TRBD1	TRBV11-2	many	TRBJ1-5	TGTGCCAGCAGCCCAGGGACAGGGGGCTGGCGGCAGCCCCAGCATTTT	CASSPGTGGWRQPQHF
NA	TRBV5-1	many	TRBJ1-1	TGCGCCAGCAACCCCCGGGAATCGAACACTGAAGCTTTCTTT	CASNPRESNTEAFF
NA	TRBV25-1	many	TRBJ2-1	TGTGCCAGCACAGGTCCCTATGTGCGACACAATGAGCAGTTCTTC	CASTGPYVRHNEQFF
NA	TRBV10-2	NA	TRBJ1-6	TGCGCCAGCAGTGAGGGGGGTAATTCACCCCTCCACTTT	CASSEGGNSPLHF
NA	TRBV6-2/TRBV6-3	few	TRBJ1-2	TGTGCCAGCAGTTCTGCAGGTGAGTTCTATGGCTACACCTTC	CASSSAGEFYGYTF
NA	TRBV20-1	NA	TRBJ2-2	TGCAGTGCTAGCCCGGGGGGCGGGTGGTATGGCACCGGGGAGCTGTTTTTT	CSASPGGGWYGTGELFF
TRBD2	TRBV3-1	NA	TRBJ2-1	TGTGCCAGCAGCCAAGATCACGGACTAGCGGGAGAGCAGTTCTTC	CASSQDHGLAGEQFF
TRBD2	TRBV19	many	TRBJ2-3	TGTGCCAGTAGTACTCGACAAAGACTAGCGGGAGGAGATACGCAGTATTTT	CASSTRQRLAGGDTQYF
NA	TRBV28	many	TRBJ1-2	TGTGCCAGCAGTTCCCGAGGGGAGTTTGGCTACACCTTC	CASSSRGEFGYTF
NA	TRBV11-2	many	TRBJ2-2	TGTGCCAGCAGGGGGGGAATGGGGGACAGAAGCACCGGGGAGCTGTTTTTT	CASRGGMGDRSTGELFF
TRBD1	TRBV6-1	many	TRBJ2-6	TGTGCCAGCAGTAGTACAGGGGGTACTGGGGCCAACGTCCTGACTTTC	CASSSTGGTGANVLTF
NA	TRBV7-9	many	TRBJ2-3	TGTGCCAGCAGCATATTGCCAGAGTCGGGTACGCAGTATTTT	CASSILPESGTQYF
NA	TRBV6-1	medium-sized	TRBJ2-7	TGTGCCAGTCATCGCACCGGTGGAAGGGAACGGCAGTACTTC	CASHRTGGRERQYF
NA	TRBV20-1	medium-sized	TRBJ2-5	TGCAGTGCTAGAGATCTCAGACAGGCCCAAGAGACCCAGTACTTC	CSARDLRQAQETQYF
NA	TRBV7-2	many	TRBJ2-7	TGTGCCAGCAGCTCGAACCCCATCTTGGAGCAGTACTTC	CASSSNPILEQYF
TRBD1	TRBV4-2	NA	TRBJ1-5	TGTGCCAGCAGCCAAGATCAGGGGGCCAATCAGCCCCAGCATTTT	CASSQDQGANQPQHF
NA	TRBV7-8	many	TRBJ1-1	TGTGCCAGCAGCCAAAGTCGGGCAACGAACACTGAAGCTTTCTTT	CASSQSRATNTEAFF
TRBD1	TRBV6-1	few	TRBJ2-5	TGTGCCAGCAGCAGCCTAACCGGGACAGGGAGCCAAGAGGCACAGTACTTC	CASSSLTGTGSQEAQYF
NA	TRBV30	NA	TRBJ1-6	TGTGCCTGCGCGCAGGGTCACAATTCACCCCTCCACTTT	CACAQGHNSPLHF
NA	TRBV30	NA	TRBJ2-1	TGTGCCTGGAGTGTACTGCTTGAGCAGTTCTTC	CAWSVLLEQFF
NA	TRBV29-1	few	TRBJ1-3	TGCAGCGTTGAGCAGGACTCTGGAAACACCATATATTTT	CSVEQDSGNTIYF
TRBD1	TRBV24-1	many	TRBJ2-4	TGTGCCACCAGTGCCGGGACAGGGTTCAACATTCAGTACTTC	CATSAGTGFNIQYF
NA	TRBV5-1	many	TRBJ2-3	TGCGCCAGCAGCACAGGGTTAGCAGATACGCAGTATTTT	CASSTGLADTQYF
TRBD1	TRBV19	many	TRBJ2-7	TGTGCCAGTAGTATTGGCCAGGGGGCTTTCCACGAGCAGTACTTC	CASSIGQGAFHEQYF
NA	TRBV6-1	many	TRBJ2-3	TGTGCCAGCAGTGTACAGGGAGAAGGACTGGCAGATACGCAGTATTTT	CASSVQGEGLADTQYF
NA	TRBV6-5	many	TRBJ1-3	TGTGCCAGCAGTTACTCCGGCCAACTGGGAAACACCATATATTTT	CASSYSGQLGNTIYF
NA	TRBV7-8	many	TRBJ1-1	TGTGCCAGCAGCTTAATGGGGGGAGTAAACACTGAAGCTTTCTTT	CASSLMGGVNTEAFF
NA	TRBV18	many	TRBJ1-1	TGTGCCAGCTCACCACCCCCCCCTAAGGGAAACACTGAAGCTTTCTTT	CASSPPPPKGNTEAFF
NA	TRBV18	many	TRBJ1-2	TGTGCCAGCTCACCACCAGACGGCATCGGGGCCCCATATGGCTACACCTTC	CASSPPDGIGAPYGYTF
TRBD1	TRBV2	many	TRBJ2-2	TGTGCCAGCAGTGCCCGGCAGGGGGCCGGGGAGCTGTTTTTT	CASSARQGAGELFF